This TCR beta chain was found in a study of blood T cells in healthy people across ages (dated by TCRdb to about 2015). Background on the whole study: In model experiments, template switching captured roughly one uniquely barcoded TCR beta cDNA molecule for every two T cells. To avoid experimental bias, donors of different ages were randomly spread across the sequencing lanes. Donors were grouped into four age groups: young (average roughly 16 years), middle-aged (roughly 37), aged (roughly 62) and long-lived (about 82). To track age-related changes in TCR beta repertoire diversity, the study relied on deep sequencing normalized with unique cDNA molecular identifiers. The study analyzed two additional independent replicas of 1 million unique cDNA reads from the same blood draw for two donors, one aged 18 to 29 and one aged 80 or older. The research as a whole found: Since profiling was done on bulk unsorted PBMCs, naive and antigen-experienced compartments could not be conclusively compared. Estimates of total diversity from one million sequenced T cells were regarded as lower bounds and underestimates. A strong correlation was found between observed TCR beta diversity and the percentage of naive T cells measured by flow cytometry. Compared with the aged group, the long-lived group had more naive CD4+ T cells, fewer expanded clones and increased TCR diversity, a pattern suggesting age selection. Observed TCR beta diversity per million T cells fell roughly linearly with age, and a significant reduction was already apparent by age around 40. The CMV infection status of donors was not known, potentially confounding age-related changes in expanded clonotypes.

Systemically healthy Caucasian individuals from Russia, 35 to 40 in total and aged about 6 to 100 years, were included as donors. Each donor gave 8 to 10 milliliters of peripheral blood, drawn into EDTA-treated Vacutainer tubes. Ficoll-Paque density-gradient centrifugation was used to isolate PBMCs, with at least 6.5 million per sample. Total RNA, at least 6 micrograms per sample, was extracted from PBMCs with Trizol reagent. For every donor, an aliquot of PBMCs went through flow cytometry to measure the percentages of naive CD45RAhigh/CD27high T cells. This clonotype appeared a few times. Its antigen remains unidentified. One base away there is no much larger clone; base qualities are not given. Based on the germline V gene, the CDR1 and CDR2 sequences are MNHEY and SVGAGI. Counted from cysteine to phenylalanine, this CDR3 has 15 amino acids. Only CDR3 DNA is held: 45 bases, read in frame from base 1. V trim: 5 bases; J trim: 1 base; unmatched bases: 5.

Library creation used 5' RACE. Sequencing took place on an Illumina HiSeq 2500. A second 7 to 11 cycle PCR used a sample-barcoded 5' primer and a J-beta primer mix. Each TCR beta cDNA molecule received a unique molecular identifier from a template-switch 5' adaptor carrying 12 random nucleotides. Each sample yielded at least 3 million CDR3-containing paired-end reads. The Mint cDNA synthesis kit, primed by a TRBC-specific oligonucleotide, was used to synthesize first-strand cDNA from all RNA. Following uracil-DNA glycosylase treatment, a first 18-cycle PCR with universal primers M1SS and BC2_uni_R was performed on all cDNA. The authors' analysis ran thus. Normalization of each sample was performed by random selection of 1 million high-quality reads, each carrying a distinct molecular identifier. Reads with shared molecular identifiers were discarded instead of being binned into consensus sequences. MiTCR, run with a Q25 quality threshold and the strictest error-elimination algorithm, handled CDR3 identification, clonotype clustering and error correction. A nonparametric unseen species model using Euler transformation provided a lower-bound estimate of total TCR beta diversity. TCRdb applied fastp at Q25 and MiXCR to the public reads, then kept only in-frame beta chains. When rows share a CDR3 protein, they turn into one entry using the most common DNA and genes. It is TCRdb's table, rather than the study itself, that gives the V and J calls and clone size. The sample contains more than 1.4 million distinct CDR3 sequences, 42% of them found a single time. Of the sample, roughly 8.2% falls within the top ten clones.

The sequence joins TRBV6-5 to TRBJ2-1; 7 junctional bases match TRBD1. The origin of this receptor is a woman between 18 and 29 years old in good health. The sequenced sample was blood. The CDR3 protein sequence reads: CASSDLRGSYNEQFF. The sequenced DNA is TGTGCCAGCAGTGACCTCAGGGGGTCCTACAATGAGCAGTTCTTC.